The 22 T cell receptor beta chains presented below share a single source sample, sequenced in a study of PD-L1 blockade in urothelial cancer. The table came from immunoSEQ multiplex PCR; TCRdb's copy has only in-frame clones and leaves some out. The data hold about 84,000 clones, with roughly nine tenths observed a single time. The specimen was PBMCs, collected around atezolizumab (anti-PD-L1) treatment. The receptors here all came from a man between 60 and 70 years old with urothelial cancer.

The genes are TRBV7-2 and TRBJ2-7; 12 nucleotides agree with TRBD2. CDR1 SGHTA and CDR2 FQGNSA come from the germline V gene. The V and J ends lost 5 bases and 6 bases, in that order; junction bases with no gene match: 5. The CDR3 sequence is 14 residues long. This CDR3 reads CASSPTSGSFEQYF. The DNA of the CDR3 is TGTGCCAGCAGCCCGACTAGCGGGAGTTTCGAGCAGTACTTC.

The J gene is TRBJ1-5, the V gene TRBV18; D possibly corresponds to TRBD1 (6 bases). V was trimmed by 2 bases and J by 0 bases, leaving 14 bases between them. This CDR3 is built from 17 residues. Germline loops: CDR1 KGHSH, CDR2 LQKENI. The CDR3: CASSPSTGTTSNQPQHF. CDR3 in DNA: TGTGCCAGCTCACCATCTACTGGGACAACTAGCAATCAGCCCCAGCATTTT. The entire variable domain, with the rest obtained from reference TRBV18 and TRBJ1-5, is as follows: NAGVMQNPRHLVRRRGQEARLRCSPMKGHSHVYWYRQLPEEGLKFMVYLQKENIIDESGMPKERFSAEFPKEGPSILRIQQVVRGDSAAYFCASSPSTGTTSNQPQHFGDGTRLSIL.

The CDR3: CASRRDSGNTIYF. The CDR3 DNA follows: TGTGCCAGCAGACGAGACAGCGGAAACACCATATATTTT. The V call is TRBV6-1, the J call TRBJ1-3; D perhaps matches TRBD1 (5 bases). Germline loops: CDR1 MNHNS, CDR2 SASEGT. Trimming took 6 bases from V and 4 from J, leaving 10 bases between them. The CDR3 spans 13 residues.

The gene calls are TRBV5-1 and TRBJ2-7; D perhaps matches TRBD2 (5 bases). V was trimmed by 0 bases and J by 5 bases, leaving 12 bases between them. CDR3 size: 14 residues. Germline V gene data show CDR1 as SGHRS and CDR2 as YFSETQ. CDR3 bases: TGCGCCAGCAGCTTGGTGCCTAGCCGGGACGAGCAGTACTTC. This encodes CASSLVPSRDEQYF.

The J gene is TRBJ2-7, the V gene TRBV6-1; tentatively, D is TRBD2 (6 bases). This CDR3 is built from 17 residues. The germline V gene has CDR1 MNHNS and CDR2 SASEGT. V lost 2 bases to trimming and J lost 2 bases, with 19 bases between them. The CDR3 coding sequence is TGTGCCAGCAGTGAATTAGGGGTAGCGGATAACCCCTACGAGCAGTACTTC. It yields the protein CASSELGVADNPYEQYF.

The V gene is TRBV30, the J gene TRBJ2-2; TRBD1 agrees at 7 bases. Trimming cost V 3 bases and J 8 bases; bases outside gene matches: 6. The CDR3 length is 13 residues. Germline V CDR1 and CDR2: GTSNPN, SVGIG (reference sequence). Here the CDR3 DNA reads TGTGCCTGGAGGAGACAGGGTGGGGGGGAGCTGTTTTTT. Translating it yields CAWRRQGGGELFF.

The chain links TRBV9 to TRBJ1-2; TRBD1 is a possible D gene (6 bases). V was clipped by 3 bases and J by 7 bases, with 16 bases between them. The length of the CDR3 is 14 residues. CDR1 and CDR2 (germline): SGDLS, YYNGEE. The CDR3 bases are TGTGCCAGCAGCGAACAGGGCTGGGTAGGTGGCTACACCTTC. The encoded protein is CASSEQGWVGGYTF.

Comments on this clone: An end of the junction differs from the germline gene, which may be a read error. The V call is TRBV5-4, the J call TRBJ1-2; 7 nucleotides agree with TRBD1. Germline V gene sequence: CDR1 SGHNT, CDR2 YYREEE (reference sequence). This CDR3 is built from 13 residues. Here the CDR3 DNA reads TGTGCCAGCACACGACAGGGAAGGGCTACCCTCTTCTTC. Amino acid sequence: CASTRQGRATLFF.

J is TRBJ2-1 and V is TRBV7-2; 9 bases agree with TRBD1. After removal of 7 bases from V and 8 bases from J, the junction contained 12 bases not matched to a gene. Germline assignment: CDR1 SGHTA and CDR2 FQGNSA. The CDR3 has 15 amino acids. CDR3 sequence: CASNLRGQGGDEQFF. The CDR3 DNA is TGTGCCAGCAACCTTAGGGGACAGGGTGGCGATGAGCAGTTCTTC.

The rearrangement links TRBV28 to TRBJ2-1, with TRBD1 matching 11 bases. The CDR3 is 14 amino acids. With 6 bases clipped from V and 3 bases from J, the junction kept 1 base outside the gene matches. Germline loops: CDR1 MDHEN, CDR2 SYDVKM. The CDR3 coding sequence is TGTGCCAGCAGGGGACAGGGGGACTACAATGAGCAGTTCTTC. Its protein product is CASRGQGDYNEQFF.

The chain links TRBV4-1 to TRBJ1-2; TRBD1 agrees at 7 bases. Per the germline V gene, CDR1 is MGHRA and CDR2 is YSYEKL. V was pared by 3 bases and J by 10 bases, with 14 bases of the junction left unmatched. The CDR3 runs to 15 residues. CDR3 bases: TGCGCCAGCAGCCAGCCCGGGACAGCGGAATCTTTCTACACCTTC. Translated: CASSQPGTAESFYTF.

The chain carries TRBV4-3 and TRBJ1-2; possible D gene TRBD1, 5 bases. V shed 0 bases and J shed 4 bases, with 9 bases lying between them. The CDR3 runs 14 residues. Per germline, CDR1 LGHNA and CDR2 YSLEER. DNA for the CDR3: TGCGCCAGCAGCCAAGAGCAGGGAAGCTATGGCTACACCTTC. Translating gives CASSQEQGSYGYTF.

CDR3 bases: TGTGCCAGCGAAGGGACAGACTACGAGCAGTACTTC. Amino acids: CASEGTDYEQYF. V is TRBV6-6 and J is TRBJ2-7, with 7 bases identical to TRBD1. With 8 bases clipped from V and 3 bases from J, the junction kept 4 bases outside the gene matches. The CDR3 is 12 amino acids. Germline values: CDR1 MNHNY, CDR2 SVGAGI (reference sequence).

The chain is built from TRBV7-9 and TRBJ1-3; TRBD1 might be the D (6 bases). Germline CDR1 and CDR2: SEHNR and FQNEAQ (reference sequence). The CDR3 is 14 residues long. V lost 6 bases to trimming and J lost 1 base, with 10 bases between them. CDR3: CASSSQGSGNTIYF. For the CDR3, the DNA is TGTGCCAGCAGTTCACAGGGATCTGGAAACACCATATATTTT. The full variable domain, rest sourced from reference TRBV7-9 and TRBJ1-3, is DTGVSQNPRHKITKRGQNVTFRCDPISEHNRLYWYRQTLGQGPEFLTYFQNEAQLEKSRLLSDRFSAERPKGSFSTLEIQRTEQGDSAMYLCASSSQGSGNTIYFGEGSWLTVV.

This clone was found once. Sequence at one end of the junction differs from germline and may be a read error. This chain connects TRBV28 to TRBJ2-7; 13 bases are shared with TRBD2. CDR3 size: 13 residues. Germline CDR1 and CDR2: MDHEN and SYDVKM. The CDR3 protein is CASSPPTSGRPTF. The CDR3 bases are TGTGCCAGCAGCCCTCCGACTAGCGGGAGGCCTACCTTC.

The chain combines TRBV7-9 with TRBJ1-1; 7 bases align to TRBD1. This CDR3 is built from 12 residues. V lost 5 bases, J lost 7 bases, and 4 bases stayed unmatched. Germline V gene lookup returns CDR1 SEHNR and CDR2 FQNEAQ (reference sequence). The CDR3 protein is CASSRQGDEAFF. The DNA of the CDR3 is TGTGCCAGCAGCCGACAGGGCGATGAAGCTTTCTTT.

The genes are TRBV29-1 and TRBJ2-1; weak D call: TRBD2 (5 bases). This CDR3 has 14 residues. Germline V lookup: CDR1 SQVTM, CDR2 ANQGSEA. Trimming took 0 bases from V and 16 from J, leaving 22 bases between them. The CDR3 DNA is TGCAGCGTTGAAGACCCGCGTGGCGGGCCCCCGCGATTCTTC. It translates to CSVEDPRGGPPRFF.

The genes are TRBV5-1 and TRBJ2-7, with TRBD1 matching over 9 bases. With 4 bases clipped from V and 3 bases from J, the junction kept 5 bases outside the gene matches. The CDR3 is 14 amino acids. Germline CDR1 is SGHRS and CDR2 is YFSETQ. The CDR3 DNA reads as TGCGCCAGCAGCACGGACAGGGGAGGCTACGAGCAGTACTTC. Encoded protein: CASSTDRGGYEQYF.

The V and J genes are TRBV6-1 and TRBJ1-4, with TRBD1 as a possible D gene (5 bases). The V and J ends lost 4 bases and 2 bases respectively, with 8 bases between them. The CDR3 sequence is 14 residues long. Germline V gene data show CDR1 as MNHNS and CDR2 as SASEGT. The CDR3 protein is CASSGGITNEKLFF. CDR3 sequence (DNA): TGTGCCAGCAGTGGGGGCATTACTAATGAAAAACTGTTTTTT.

This clone was seen once. The V call is TRBV5-4, the J call TRBJ1-1, with a tentative D call TRBD1 (6 bases). V lost 4 bases and J 0 bases, leaving 10 bases between the germline ends. The CDR3 is 14 amino acids. The germline V gene encodes CDR1 SGHNT and CDR2 YYREEE (reference sequence). CDR3 DNA sequence: TGTGCCAGCAGCGCCGGGGGGCTGAACACTGAAGCTTTCTTT. Protein product: CASSAGGLNTEAFF.

The chain is built from TRBV5-6 and TRBJ1-1; possible D gene TRBD1, 5 bases. The CDR3 totals 15 residues. Trimming shortened V by 2 bases and J by 0 bases, and 11 bases separated the two germline ends. CDR1 is SGHDT, CDR2 YYEEEE, per germline. The CDR3 nucleotides read TGTGCCAGCAGCTTAGCGGGGGAAATGAACACTGAAGCTTTCTTT. This gives the protein CASSLAGEMNTEAFF.

The rearrangement links TRBV4-2 to TRBJ2-7; 7 nucleotides line up with TRBD1. In germline, CDR1 is LGHNA, CDR2 YNFKEQ. Losses at the gene ends were 0 bases for V and 0 bases for J; bases not matched to a gene: 2. The CDR3 sequence is 15 residues long. In nucleotides, the CDR3 is TGTGCCAGCAGCCAAGATAGGGACAGCTCCTACGAGCAGTACTTC. Residues: CASSQDRDSSYEQYF.